What follows describes a single T cell receptor beta chain. The antigen remains unidentified. Rearranged V-D-J TRB sequences were amplified with a mixed TRB-A/B primer pool. TCRdb reprocessed the multiplex PCR reads via MiXCR and lists one record per CDR3 protein. This table holds roughly 4,600 distinct CDR3 sequences, about two thirds found once. V was trimmed by 0 bases and J by 0 bases, leaving 10 bases between them. In germline, CDR1 is LNHNV, CDR2 YYDKDF (reference sequence). The CDR3 loop spans 16 amino acids. The data stem from a study of T cell repertoires in aging, cancer and after chemotherapy. Study background: Pre- and post-chemotherapy samples were paired from glioblastoma patients treated with temozolomide-based therapy. The whole study produced a dataset of about 8.8 million TCR reads.

Amplification of TCR beta used genomic DNA extracted from peripheral blood. Broader study findings: Age-matched healthy donors had significantly more diverse, less clonal blood TCR repertoires than untreated cancer patients.

Sample: blood. The receptor was derived from a human donor with a solid tumor. The rearrangement uses TRBV15 and TRBJ2-3, with D perhaps TRBD2 (5 bases). The chain's CDR3 is CATSRDGGQSTDTQYF. CDR3 sequence (DNA): TGTGCCACCAGCAGAGATGGCGGGCAAAGCACAGATACGCAGTATTTT.